This T cell receptor beta chain originates from a study of T cells in Graves' hyperthyroidism and ophthalmopathy. It was RNA transcripts that yielded the amplified TCR beta CDR3 regions. The study used the HTBI primer set for a first-round RT-PCR of the TCR CDR3. TCRdb reprocessed the multiplex PCR reads with MiXCR, giving one entry per CDR3 protein. Of under 750,000 distinct CDR3 sequences listed, around 19% were seen once; the top ten hold approximately 16%. There are many counts of this clonotype. This receptor was taken from a woman between 50 and 59 years old with Graves' hyperthyroidism that later progressed to Graves' ophthalmopathy. The specimen sequenced was blood.

The CDR3 reads CASSARVPNSPLHF. As DNA, the CDR3 is TGTGCCAGCAGCGCCAGGGTGCCTAATTCACCCCTCCACTTT. The gene calls are TRBV7-9 and TRBJ1-6, with D possibly matching TRBD1 (5 bases). The CDR3 contains 14 residues. Trimming removed 5 bases from V and 6 bases from J, with 11 bases in between. The V gene's germline CDR1 is SEHNR and CDR2 FQNEAQ (reference sequence).